This T cell receptor beta chain emerged from a study of blood T cell repertoires in COVID-19. This clone was observed a single time. Original handling: Nucleated cell number was recorded as an estimate derived from reference gene primer amplification. Measured with immunoSEQ multiplex PCR; TCRdb has only the in-frame clones, and not every one. V and J calls and clone size are those listed in that table; D and trimming were worked out from the DNA. The top ten clones hold 1.5% to 2% of a sample with over 110,000 clones, approximately 88% of them seen once. The sequence derives from a woman aged 45-65 years with acute or convalescent COVID-19. Sequenced material: peripheral blood.

In DNA, the CDR3 is TGCGCCAGCAGGGAGAACTTAGAGGGTTCCCACGAGCAGTACTTC. This translates into CASRENLEGSHEQYF. This chain uses TRBV5-1 with TRBJ2-7; D is possibly TRBD2 (5 bases). V was pared by 5 bases and J by 5 bases, with 20 bases between. This CDR3 comprises 15 residues. Germline CDR1 is SGHRS and CDR2 is YFSETQ.